This TCR beta chain was identified during a study of blood T cell repertoires in COVID-19. About the research overall: Whether acute or convalescent, the COVID-19 samples came from the United States, Italy and Spain.

Study members were between about 18 and 95 years old and lived in 25 or so US regions. Cohort allocation depended upon clinical history that participants reported. In the authors' workflow: Amplification of reference gene primers was used by the study to estimate nucleated cell counts. The method was immunoSEQ multiplex PCR; TCRdb's version includes in-frame clones alone and lacks a portion of them. V, J and clone size were drawn from that table, and D and trimming were deduced from the DNA. The table records approximately 130,000 clones, 83% of them present only once. CDR1 and CDR2 from the germline V gene are MNHEY and SVGAGI. This CDR3 has 14 amino acids. Trimming took off 2 bases at V and 5 bases at J, with 12 bases between the two ends.

The chain links TRBV6-5 to TRBJ2-5; D might be TRBD2 (5 bases). The TCR was taken from a man between 25 and 39 years old who had recovered from COVID-19. Material: PBMCs or T cells enriched from blood (not recorded which). The CDR3 bases are TGTGCCAGCAGTTACGGTCCGGGATTGGAGACCCAGTACTTC. Its protein product is CASSYGPGLETQYF.